Below, one T cell receptor beta chain is given with its context. Its antigen remains unidentified. This sample is part of a study of cytomegalovirus exposure and HLA in healthy donors. Whole-study context: An early data release held 80 million or so unique TCRs from HLA-typed donors.

Whole-study results and caveats: It is likely that the observed cluster of highly shared sequence variants was a sequencing artifact. Under in vitro conditions, three CMV-associated chains were confirmed as specific for CMV antigens. Further analysis, carried out later, found HLA-associated TCR beta chains more clonally expanded than equally common other chains.

CDR3 size: 13 residues. CDR1 MDHEN and CDR2 SYDVKM come from the germline V gene. V was shortened by 9 bases and J by 0 bases, with 8 bases between the two germline ends. Vbeta (60) and Jbeta (13) primers were used in the PCR. Here immunoSEQ multiplex PCR was the method, and the copy in TCRdb shows in-frame clones only, minus some. Of about 300,000 clones in the sample, roughly 85% are singletons; the top ten hold 3% to 4%. The sample taken for sequencing was PBMCs. The genes are TRBV28 and TRBJ1-4; a weak D match, TRBD1 (5 bases). The sequence came from a man between 40 and 49 years old in good health and CMV-seropositive. As DNA, the CDR3 is TGTGCCAGTAGACAGACAACTAATGAAAAACTGTTTTTT. As protein: CASRQTTNEKLFF. The full variable domain, its missing parts supplied by reference TRBV28 and TRBJ1-4, is DVKVTQSSRYLVKRTGEKVFLECVQDMDHENMFWYRQDPGLGLRLIYFSYDVKMKEKGDIPEGYSVSREKKERFSLILESASTNQTSMYLCASRQTTNEKLFFGSGTQLSVL.